The 12 T cell receptor beta chains presented below share a single source sample, sequenced in a study of CD8+ T cells in alopecia areata (dated by TCRdb to 2016 to 2019). Receptor amplification or capture employed the immunoSEQ multiplex PCR assay. To provide template for TCR sequencing, every sample had RNA extracted and reverse transcribed into cDNA. Entries here come from immuneACCESS through TCRdb and include only in-frame sequences with V and J called. Some clones fail to appear in such tables; in the studies checked, an unresolved V gene covers under half of the shortfall, and the cause of the remainder is unknown. Counted in this sample were 65,000 to 100,000 clones; 51% of them appeared once. Around 5% of the sample comes from the top ten. Sequencing used NKG2D-high CD8+ T cells sorted from blood. The cell subset or site label for this specimen denotes: sorted CD8+ NKG2D-high blood T cells. The receptor set was obtained from a human donor with alopecia areata.

This clone was detected only a few times. Here the CDR3 DNA reads TGCAGCGCCCTGGGACAGCTCCGTGATACGCAGTATTTT. Protein product: CSALGQLRDTQYF. The chain combines TRBV29-1 with TRBJ2-3, with 7 nucleotides matching TRBD1. V was clipped by 7 bases and J by 6 bases; unmatched bases: 10. Germline lookup yields CDR1 SQVTM and CDR2 ANQGSEA. CDR3 length: 13 residues.

The rearrangement joins TRBV29-1 to TRBJ2-1, with 12 bases identical to TRBD2. This CDR3 spans 18 amino acids. Looked up from germline, CDR1 is SQVTM and CDR2 is ANQGSEA. V shed 1 base, J shed 0 bases, and the junction held 7 bases outside the gene matches. CDR3 amino acids: CSVEGLAGVPRSYNEQFF. The CDR3 bases are TGCAGCGTTGAAGGACTAGCGGGAGTGCCCCGCTCCTACAATGAGCAGTTCTTC.

The chain joins TRBV29-1 to TRBJ1-1; D ambiguous. The germline V gene has CDR1 SQVTM and CDR2 ANQGSEA. The V end lost 4 bases, the J end lost 1 base, and 7 bases lay between the germline ends. This CDR3 is 12 amino acids long. The CDR3 protein is CSVGPGNTEAFF. The DNA for the CDR3 is TGCAGCGTTGGCCCGGGGAACACTGAAGCTTTCTTT.

This clone was counted only a few times. This chain links TRBV21-1 with TRBJ1-5. TRBV21-1 is shown as a pseudogene. The CDR3 spans 16 residues. The CDR3 reads CASSKCREHSNQPQHF. The CDR3 DNA follows: TGTGCCAGCAGCAAATGTAGGGAACATAGCAATCAGCCCCAGCATTTT.

This clone is a singleton in its sample. The rearrangement uses TRBV27 and TRBJ2-5; 7 bases map to TRBD1. The CDR3 has 14 residues. Germline trimming cut 6 bases from V and 5 bases from J; bases unmatched to any gene: 9. CDR1 is MNHEY and CDR2 is SMNVEV in the germline V gene (reference sequence). Here the CDR3 reads CASSTWDRQETQYF. CDR3 sequence (DNA): TGTGCCAGCAGCACCTGGGACAGACAGGAGACCCAGTACTTC.

This chain uses TRBV6-5 with TRBJ2-1; 11 bases line up with TRBD2. Germline lookup yields CDR1 MNHEY and CDR2 SVGAGI. The CDR3 has 13 amino acids. The V and J ends lost 6 bases and 16 bases, in that order; junction bases with no gene match: 11. The CDR3 sequence is CASSAGTSGTLFF. The CDR3 DNA reads TGTGCCAGCAGCGCCGGGACTAGCGGCACTCTTTTCTTC.

The rearrangement joins TRBV30 to TRBJ1-1; D might be TRBD1 (6 bases). Per the germline V gene, CDR1 is GTSNPN and CDR2 is SVGIG (reference sequence). V lost 4 bases to trimming and J lost 11 bases, with 17 bases between them. The CDR3 spans 12 residues. The CDR3 sequence: CAWNWEQGTAFF. For the CDR3, the DNA is TGTGCCTGGAACTGGGAACAGGGTACGGCTTTCTTT.

The chain is built from TRBV30 and TRBJ2-7; D is possibly TRBD1 (6 bases). Trimming shortened V by 2 bases and J by 6 bases, and 17 bases separated the two germline ends. Germline loops: CDR1 GTSNPN, CDR2 SVGIG (reference sequence). CDR3 length equals 14 residues. The CDR3 is CAWSMGHLLSEQYF. CDR3 DNA: TGTGCCTGGAGTATGGGACATCTCCTTTCCGAGCAGTACTTC.

V is TRBV25-1 and J is TRBJ2-7, with D hard to call. CDR1 is MGHDK, CDR2 SYGVNS, per germline. V gave up 2 bases and J gave up 4 bases, with 6 bases separating them. CDR3 length equals 12 residues. CDR3 residues: CASSEPGYEQYF. The CDR3 region has the DNA TGTGCCAGCAGTGAACCCGGATACGAGCAGTACTTC.

V and J are TRBV27 and TRBJ1-1; the D is unclear. The ends were cut back, 3 bases at V and 1 base at J, with 9 bases in the middle. The germline V gene has CDR1 MNHEY and CDR2 SMNVEV (reference sequence). The CDR3 has 14 residues. Written as DNA, the CDR3 is TGTGCCAGCAGTTTGAGTCTAACGAACACTGAAGCTTTCTTT. Translation: CASSLSLTNTEAFF.

This chain uses TRBV27 with TRBJ1-5; maybe TRBD1 (5 bases). This CDR3 spans 13 amino acids. CDR1 MNHEY and CDR2 SMNVEV come from the germline V gene (reference sequence). Trimming took 0 bases from V and 7 from J, leaving 7 bases between them. Here the CDR3 reads CASSLSGEQPQHF. The CDR3 DNA sequence: TGTGCCAGCAGTTTATCGGGGGAACAGCCCCAGCATTTT.

This clone has only a few counts. The chain employs TRBV6-6 and TRBJ2-1; D gene ambiguous. Trimming took off 6 bases at V and 5 bases at J, with 8 bases between the two ends. Germline CDR1 reads MNHNY; CDR2 reads SVGAGI (reference sequence). The length of the CDR3 is 12 residues. Written as DNA, the CDR3 is TGTGCCAGCAGCAGTGTCGACAATGAGCAGTTCTTC. This gives the protein CASSSVDNEQFF.